This TCR beta chain came from a study of HIV-infected patients and healthy controls. Across the study: Total CDR3 counts per chain did not differ significantly between patients and controls.

Reverse transcription used about 500 ng RNA and constant-region primers for alpha and beta. Separate chain-specific third strand synthesis with multiplexing indices produced the alpha and beta libraries. Each cDNA molecule was barcoded, and a single primer pair amplified each chain. Using its own MiXCR run on the 5' RACE reads, TCRdb lists one record per CDR3 protein. The table lists roughly 18,000 distinct CDR3 sequences, about 9% of them singletons. Roughly three months, about 14 weeks, into antiretroviral therapy, follow-up blood was collected. Whole blood was used without fractionation, so all unsorted peripheral T cells were included. RNA came from 2.5 to 3 ml of peripheral blood. This clonotype was seen many times. V dropped 9 bases and J dropped 0 bases, with 15 bases sitting between them. Germline assignment: CDR1 LNHDA and CDR2 SQIVND (reference sequence). CDR3 length: 16 amino acids.

V usage is TRBV19 and J usage is TRBJ2-6; weak D call: TRBD2 (6 bases). The sequencing used blood, collected during antiretroviral therapy. The TCR was taken from an adult with HIV infection. The CDR3 region has the DNA TGTGCCAGCGTGCGGGGTGCCAGCTCTGGGGCCAACGTCCTGACTTTC. It yields the protein CASVRGASSGANVLTF.